This T cell receptor (beta chain) comes out of a study of blood T cell repertoires in COVID-19. Germline trimming cut 0 bases from V and 6 bases from J; bases unmatched to any gene: 9. CDR1 is LGHNA, CDR2 YNFKEQ, per germline. This CDR3 is 17 amino acids long. This clone came up a few times. Clones were sequenced by immunoSEQ multiplex PCR, and TCRdb holds only the in-frame ones, with some missing. Among over 95,000 clones, over 70% were seen once, and the ten largest hold 1.5% to 1.9%. Sequencing input: peripheral blood. This clonotype was sampled from a man between 50 and 59 years old with acute or convalescent COVID-19. The gene calls are TRBV4-2 and TRBJ1-2, with TRBD1 matching over 11 bases. CDR3 loop: CASSQDLSWTGGDGYTF. The CDR3 DNA sequence: TGTGCCAGCAGCCAAGATCTTTCGTGGACAGGGGGCGATGGCTACACCTTC.